The TCR beta chain described here comes from a study of neurological immune-mediated disorders. The team produced cDNA through 5'RACE using 10-nucleotide random UMIs. TCRdb reanalysed the 5' RACE reads using MiXCR and keeps one entry per CDR3 protein. The sample records about 77,000 distinct CDR3 sequences, approximately 9.4% being singletons. General study results and limits: The most TCR clonal expansion was seen in HTLV-1-associated myelopathy, whereas the least was seen in multiple sclerosis, below the level in healthy controls. Across subjects, expanded clones had no CDR3 amino acid sequences in common, pointing to private repertoires in all groups.

The unsorted libraries were prepared from 2 million PBMCs (stored at -80 C). This clonotype has at least ten counts. What it recognizes is unknown. The V gene's germline CDR1 is DFQATT and CDR2 SNEGSKA (reference sequence). V trimming: 0 bases; J trimming: 0 bases; junction bases outside the gene matches: 2. CDR3 length: 15 residues. Sequenced sample: PBMCs. The chain couples TRBV20-1 to TRBJ2-7, with TRBD2 matching over 10 bases. The receptor was isolated from a man aged 50 to 59 in good health. The DNA for the CDR3 is TGCAGTGCTAGAGATGCTAGCGGGAGCTCCTACGAGCAGTACTTC. It encodes CSARDASGSSYEQYF.